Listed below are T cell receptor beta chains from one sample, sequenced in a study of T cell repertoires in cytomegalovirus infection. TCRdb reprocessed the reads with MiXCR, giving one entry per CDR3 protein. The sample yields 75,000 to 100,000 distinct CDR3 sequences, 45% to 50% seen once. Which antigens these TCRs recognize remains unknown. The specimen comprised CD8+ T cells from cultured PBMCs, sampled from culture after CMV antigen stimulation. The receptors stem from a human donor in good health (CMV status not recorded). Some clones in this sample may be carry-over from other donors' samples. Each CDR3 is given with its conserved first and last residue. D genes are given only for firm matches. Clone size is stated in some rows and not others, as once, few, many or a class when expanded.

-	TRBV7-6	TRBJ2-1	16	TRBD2	TGTGCCAGCAGCCCTAGACTAGCGGGGTCCTACAATGAGCAGTTCTTC	CASSPRLAGSYNEQFF
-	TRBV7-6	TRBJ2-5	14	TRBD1	TGTGCCAGCAGCCCCAGGGGGCAGCGGGAGACCCAGTACTTC	CASSPRGQRETQYF
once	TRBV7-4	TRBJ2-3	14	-	TGTGCCAGCAGCTCTACCCACTATAAGGATACGCAGTGTTTT	CASSSTHYKDTQCF
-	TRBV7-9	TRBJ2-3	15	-	TGTGCCAGCAGCTCTCCGGGGGATAACACAGATACGCAGTATTTT	CASSSPGDNTDTQYF
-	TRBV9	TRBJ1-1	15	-	TGTGCCAGCAGCGTATCCGGCAGGTTGAACACTGAAGCTTTCTTT	CASSVSGRLNTEAFF
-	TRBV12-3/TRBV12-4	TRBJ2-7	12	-	TGTGCCAGCAGTTTTGAAGCGTACGAGCAGTACTTC	CASSFEAYEQYF
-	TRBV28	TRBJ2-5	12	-	TGTGCCAGCAGTTTAAATACGGAGACCCAGTACTTC	CASSLNTETQYF
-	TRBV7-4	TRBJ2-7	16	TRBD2	TGTGCCAGCAGCCCACTGACTAGCGGGTTAACCTACGAGCAGTACTTC	CASSPLTSGLTYEQYF
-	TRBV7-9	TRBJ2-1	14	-	TGTGCCAGCAGCTTAGAGGGGCTCCACAATGAGCAGTTCTTC	CASSLEGLHNEQFF
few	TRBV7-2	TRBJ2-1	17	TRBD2	TGTGCCAGCAGCTTACAGGCTAGCGGGGGGATATACAATGAGCAGTTCTTC	CASSLQASGGIYNEQFF
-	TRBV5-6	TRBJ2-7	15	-	TGTGCCAGCAGGATTACTCCACAGGCCGTGAGCGAGCAGTACTTC	CASRITPQAVSEQYF
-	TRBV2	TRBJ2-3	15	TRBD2	TGTGCCAGCTCTCCCAGAGCGGGATATGCAGATACGCAGTATTTT	CASSPRAGYADTQYF
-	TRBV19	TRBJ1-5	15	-	TGTGCCATAAGGGAGTCATCGTATAGCAATCAGCCCCAGCATTTT	CAIRESSYSNQPQHF
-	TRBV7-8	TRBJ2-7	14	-	TGTGCCAGCAGCTTAATGGGCAGGGCTTGGGAGCAGTACTTC	CASSLMGRAWEQYF
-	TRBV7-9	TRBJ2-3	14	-	TGTGCCAGCAGCTTCTCGGCTGAGACAGATACGCAGTATTTT	CASSFSAETDTQYF
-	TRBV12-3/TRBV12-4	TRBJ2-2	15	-	TGTGCCAGCAACCGAGAGGGGCGAGCGGCCGGGGAGCTGTTTTTT	CASNREGRAAGELFF
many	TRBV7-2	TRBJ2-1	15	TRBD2	TGTGCCAGCAGCGCAGCGGGGTCCCGCCACAATGAGCAGTTCTTC	CASSAAGSRHNEQFF
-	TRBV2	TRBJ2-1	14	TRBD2	TGTGCCAGTCATCTAGCGGGAGAGTATAGTGAGCAGTTCTTC	CASHLAGEYSEQFF
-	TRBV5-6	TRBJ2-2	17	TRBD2	TGTGCCAGCAGCCGACCCCCCGGGAGGAGGGACACCGGGGAGCTGTTTTTT	CASSRPPGRRDTGELFF
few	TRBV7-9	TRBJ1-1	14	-	TGTGCCAGCAGCGTGACAGGACCGAACACTGAAGCTTTCTTT	CASSVTGPNTEAFF
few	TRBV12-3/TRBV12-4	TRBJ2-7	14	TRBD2	TGTGCCAGCAATACCGCCGGGACTACCTACGAGCAGTACTTC	CASNTAGTTYEQYF
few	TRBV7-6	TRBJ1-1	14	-	TGTGCCAGCAGCTTAGGGGGGTGGAACACTGAAGCTTTCTTT	CASSLGGWNTEAFF
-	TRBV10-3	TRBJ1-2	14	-	TGTGCCATCAGTACAAACCGGGCTTACTATGGCTACACCTTC	CAISTNRAYYGYTF
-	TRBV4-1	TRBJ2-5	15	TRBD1	TGCGCCAGCAGCGTTCGAAAGGGGGCGAAAGAGACCCAGTACTTC	CASSVRKGAKETQYF
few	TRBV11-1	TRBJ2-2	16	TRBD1	TGTGCCAGCAGCTCAGGGACAGGGTCGTACACCGGGGAGCTGTTTTTT	CASSSGTGSYTGELFF
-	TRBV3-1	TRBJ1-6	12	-	TGTGCCAGCAGCCAACGGGTTTCACCCCTCCACTTT	CASSQRVSPLHF
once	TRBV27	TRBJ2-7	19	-	TGTGCCAGCAGTTCCCCCATCAGGTCGGGTAGGGGGAGAGTAGGAGAGCAGTACTTC	CASSSPIRSGRGRVGEQYF
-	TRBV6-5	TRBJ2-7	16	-	TGTGCCAGCAGTTACTCTTCCCTTCGGACTACCTACGAGCAGTACTTC	CASSYSSLRTTYEQYF
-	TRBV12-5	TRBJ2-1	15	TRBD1	TGTGCTAGTGGTTCTGTGACAGGGAAAATAGATGAGCAGTTCTTC	CASGSVTGKIDEQFF
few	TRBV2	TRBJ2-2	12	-	TGTGCCAGCAGTGGCCGATCCGGGGAGCTGTTTTTT	CASSGRSGELFF
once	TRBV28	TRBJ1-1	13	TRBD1	TGTGCCATCGCGGACAGGGTGAACACTGAAGCTTTCTTT	CAIADRVNTEAFF
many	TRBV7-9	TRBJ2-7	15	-	TGTGCCAGCAGCTTATCTGGGGGGCCGGATGGCGAGCAGTACTTC	CASSLSGGPDGEQYF
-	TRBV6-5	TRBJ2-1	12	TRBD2	TGTGCCAGCAGTTCCGCGGGGGATGAGCAGTTCTTC	CASSSAGDEQFF
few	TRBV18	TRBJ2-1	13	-	TGTGCCAGCTCACCCGGTTCCTACAATGAGCAGTTCTTC	CASSPGSYNEQFF
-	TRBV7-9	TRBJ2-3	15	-	TGTGCCAGCAGCCCGGTAGGGTCCAACACAGATACGCAGTATTTT	CASSPVGSNTDTQYF
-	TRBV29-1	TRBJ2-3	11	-	TGCAGCGTTGCGGGCCAAGACGCGCAGTATTTT	CSVAGQDAQYF
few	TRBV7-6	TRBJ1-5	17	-	TGTGCCAGCAGCCCCGGCCCTCCTTTTACTAGCAATCAGCCCCAGCATTTT	CASSPGPPFTSNQPQHF
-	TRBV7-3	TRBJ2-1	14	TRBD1	TGTGCCAGCAGGACAGGGGGCACTCGACGTGAGCAGTTCTTC	CASRTGGTRREQFF
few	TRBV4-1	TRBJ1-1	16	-	TGCGCCAGCAGCCAAGCGTGGGGGCCGAAGAACACTGAAGCTTTCTTT	CASSQAWGPKNTEAFF
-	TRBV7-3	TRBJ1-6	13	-	TGTGCCAGCAGCACCGACAGTAATTCACCCCTCCACTTT	CASSTDSNSPLHF
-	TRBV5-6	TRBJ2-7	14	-	TGTGCCAGCAGCCCCGCCTTCGGATCCTACGTGCAGTACTTC	CASSPAFGSYVQYF
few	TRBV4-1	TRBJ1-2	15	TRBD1	TGCGCCAGCAGCCAGAACCCGACAGGGATCTATGGCTACACCTTC	CASSQNPTGIYGYTF
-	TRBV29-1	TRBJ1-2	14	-	TGCAGCGTTGTTTTACCGGGGTTCGTACGAGGCTACACCTTC	CSVVLPGFVRGYTF
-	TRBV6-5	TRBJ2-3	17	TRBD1	TGTGCCAGCAGTTACTCGGGTTGGGACAGGGGCGTCGATACGCAGTATTTT	CASSYSGWDRGVDTQYF
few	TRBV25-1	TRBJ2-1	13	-	TGTGCCAGCAGTTCCCAGCTGAACACTGAGCAGTTCTTC	CASSSQLNTEQFF
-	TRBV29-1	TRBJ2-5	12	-	TGCAGCGTTGCTCAGTTACAAGAGACCCAGTACTTC	CSVAQLQETQYF
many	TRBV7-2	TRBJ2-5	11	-	TGTGCCAGCATCCTCCAAGAGACCCAGTACTTC	CASILQETQYF
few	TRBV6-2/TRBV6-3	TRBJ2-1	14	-	TGTGCCAGCAGTTACTCGGCGGTCGGAGGGCCGCAGTTCTTC	CASSYSAVGGPQFF
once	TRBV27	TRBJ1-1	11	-	TGTGCCAGCAGTGATTACACTGAAGCTTTCTTT	CASSDYTEAFF
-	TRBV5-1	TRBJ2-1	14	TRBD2	TGCGCCAGCAGCTTGGGGACTAGCGCGCGTGAGCAGTTCTTC	CASSLGTSAREQFF
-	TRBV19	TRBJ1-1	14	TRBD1	TGTGCCAGTAGTCGGACAGGGGGTTGGGCTGAAGCTTTCTTT	CASSRTGGWAEAFF
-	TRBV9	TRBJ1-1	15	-	TGTGCCAGCAGCCCTCGGACGGCCATGAACACTGAAGCTTTCTTT	CASSPRTAMNTEAFF
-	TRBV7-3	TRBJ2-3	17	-	TGTGCCAGCAGCTCGCCGGGGGGACAGCTATCCACAGATACGCAGTATTTT	CASSSPGGQLSTDTQYF
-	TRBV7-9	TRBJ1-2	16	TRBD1	TGTGCCAGCTATCGGGACAGGGACCACTCTAACTATGGCTACACCTTC	CASYRDRDHSNYGYTF
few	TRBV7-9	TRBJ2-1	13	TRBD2	TGTGCCAGCAGCTTAGCGGGGGGGATTGAGCAGTTCTTC	CASSLAGGIEQFF
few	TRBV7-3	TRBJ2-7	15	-	TGTGCCAGCAGCCGTTATAGGACAGACTTATACGAGCAGTACTTC	CASSRYRTDLYEQYF
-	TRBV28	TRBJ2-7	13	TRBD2	TGTGCCAGCAACCAGCGGGAGACGTACGAGCAGTACTTC	CASNQRETYEQYF